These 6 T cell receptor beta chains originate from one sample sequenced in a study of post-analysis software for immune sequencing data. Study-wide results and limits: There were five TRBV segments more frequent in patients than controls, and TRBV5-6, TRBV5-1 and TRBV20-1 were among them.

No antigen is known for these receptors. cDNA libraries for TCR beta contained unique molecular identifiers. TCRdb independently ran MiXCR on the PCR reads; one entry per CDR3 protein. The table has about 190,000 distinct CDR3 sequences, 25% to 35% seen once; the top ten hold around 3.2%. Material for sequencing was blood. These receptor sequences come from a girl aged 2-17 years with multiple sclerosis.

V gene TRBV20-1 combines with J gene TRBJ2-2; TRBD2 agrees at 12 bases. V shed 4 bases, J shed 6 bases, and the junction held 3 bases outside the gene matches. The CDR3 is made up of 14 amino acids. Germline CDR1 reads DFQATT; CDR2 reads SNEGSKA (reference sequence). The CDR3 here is CSATSGRAPGELFF. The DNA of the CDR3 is TGCAGTGCTACTAGCGGGAGGGCCCCCGGGGAGCTGTTTTTT.

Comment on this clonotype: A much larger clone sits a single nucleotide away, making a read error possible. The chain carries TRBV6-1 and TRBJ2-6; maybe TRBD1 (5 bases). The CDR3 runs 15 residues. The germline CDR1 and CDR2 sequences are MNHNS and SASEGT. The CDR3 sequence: CTSSEWTTGANVLTF. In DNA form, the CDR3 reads TGTACCAGCAGTGAATGGACAACCGGGGCCAACGTCCTGACTTTC.

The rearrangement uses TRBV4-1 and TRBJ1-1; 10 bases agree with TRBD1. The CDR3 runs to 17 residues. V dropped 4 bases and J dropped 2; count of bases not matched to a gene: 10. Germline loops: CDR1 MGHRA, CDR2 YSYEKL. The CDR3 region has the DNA TGCGCCAGCAGCCGCGGGACAGGGGATGTTGGAAACACTGAAGCTTTCTTT. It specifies CASSRGTGDVGNTEAFF.

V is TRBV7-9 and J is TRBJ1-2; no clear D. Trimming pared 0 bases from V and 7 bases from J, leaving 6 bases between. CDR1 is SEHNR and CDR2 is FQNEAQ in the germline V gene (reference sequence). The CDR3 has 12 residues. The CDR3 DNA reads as TGTGCCAGCAGCTTAGCGAGCGGTGGCTACACCTTC. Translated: CASSLASGGYTF.

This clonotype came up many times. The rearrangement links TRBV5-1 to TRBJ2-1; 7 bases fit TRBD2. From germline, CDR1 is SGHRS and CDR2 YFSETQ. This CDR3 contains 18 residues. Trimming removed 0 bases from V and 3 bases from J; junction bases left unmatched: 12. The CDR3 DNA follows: TGCGCCAGCAGCTTGGCCACGGGGAGGGACCCACGCTACAATGAGCAGTTCTTC. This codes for CASSLATGRDPRYNEQFF.

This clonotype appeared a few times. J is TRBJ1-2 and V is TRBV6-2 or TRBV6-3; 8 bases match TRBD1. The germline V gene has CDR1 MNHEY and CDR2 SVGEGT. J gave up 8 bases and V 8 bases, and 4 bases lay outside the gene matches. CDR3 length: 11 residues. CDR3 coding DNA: TGTGCCAGCGGACAGGGCCGCGGCTACACCTTC. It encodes CASGQGRGYTF.